These 9 T cell receptor beta chains share one sample of origin, sequenced in a study of patients and donors after allogeneic stem cell transplantation. MiXCR was run by TCRdb on the RT-PCR reads, yielding one entry per CDR3 protein. This table holds about 960,000 distinct CDR3 sequences, over 15% found once. Source material: blood, either unsorted or a sorted T cell fraction (not recorded which). The receptors were sampled from a human donor who was either an allogeneic HSCT recipient or a stem cell or donor lymphocyte infusion donor (not recorded which). It is not recorded whose cells these are; they may come from a transplant donor.

This clonotype was observed a handful of times. The chain recombines TRBV7-8 with TRBJ1-2; 7 bases agree with TRBD1. Germline lookup yields CDR1 SGHVS and CDR2 FQNEAQ. This CDR3 is 12 amino acids long. V gave up 4 bases and J gave up 8 bases; unmatched junction bases: 4. The CDR3 sequence is CASSSTGMGYTF. The CDR3, as DNA: TGTGCCAGCAGCTCGACAGGGATGGGCTACACCTTC.

This clonotype has a handful of counts. This sequence joins TRBV5-8 and TRBJ1-6; the match to TRBD1 covers 10 bases. This CDR3 comprises 15 residues. The V segment lost 4 bases and the J segment 13 bases; nucleotides outside the gene matches: 11. Germline V gives CDR1 SGHTS, CDR2 YDEGEE. The CDR3, as DNA: TGTGCCAGCAGCGTACCCGGGACAGGGGTCTCTCCCCTCCACTTT. Its protein product is CASSVPGTGVSPLHF.

This chain joins TRBV20-1 and TRBJ2-2; 8 bases fit TRBD2. CDR3 length: 19 residues. Losses at the gene ends were 1 base for V and 3 bases for J; bases not matched to a gene: 16. In germline, CDR1 is DFQATT, CDR2 SNEGSKA (reference sequence). In nucleotides, the CDR3 is TGCAGTGCTAGAGTCTATCGGGGTAGCGGGAATTTAGACACCGGGGAGCTGTTTTTT. It yields the protein CSARVYRGSGNLDTGELFF.

In this sample, this clonotype turned up a few times. The CDR3: CSALTSGTRFDTQYF. DNA of the CDR3: TGCAGTGCCCTAACCTCCGGGACTAGATTCGATACGCAGTATTTT. This rearrangement joins TRBV20-1 to TRBJ2-3; 8 bases are shared with TRBD2. The CDR3 sequence is 15 residues long. Germline V lookup: CDR1 DFQATT, CDR2 SNEGSKA (reference sequence). The ends lost 6 bases at V and 6 bases at J; junction bases unmatched: 14.

This clonotype was found once. The chain employs TRBV7-2 and TRBJ1-2, with D uncertain. The CDR3 loop spans 16 amino acids. Trimming cost V 5 bases and J 4 bases, with 20 bases left between them. Per the germline V gene, CDR1 is SGHTA and CDR2 is FQGNSA. The CDR3 DNA sequence: TGTGCCAGCAGCGACCGGACCCTCGGAGATGGCTATGGCTACACCTTC. Amino acids: CASSDRTLGDGYGYTF.

The rearrangement links TRBV4-2 to TRBJ2-5; TRBD2 aligns across 9 bases. The CDR3 is 17 residues long. V shed 4 bases and J 3 bases; nucleotides not matched to a gene: 12. Germline values: CDR1 LGHNA, CDR2 YNFKEQ. The CDR3 is CASSLLRQRGDKETQYF. CDR3 coding DNA: TGTGCCAGCAGCCTCCTTCGCCAGCGGGGGGACAAAGAGACCCAGTACTTC.

This clonotype has a single count. At one of its ends the junction is not consistent with the germline gene, which may arise from a read error. The rearrangement links TRBV3-1 to TRBJ2-3, with 8 bases that match TRBD2. CDR1 is LGHDT and CDR2 is YNNKEL in the germline V gene (reference sequence). The CDR3 spans 17 residues. CDR3 DNA sequence: TGTGCCGGCAGCCGAGGGAGCGGGGGATCTAGCACAGATACGCAGTATTTT. Translated, it gives CAGSRGSGGSSTDTQYF.

This clonotype was counted at least ten times. The chain carries TRBV12-3 or TRBV12-4 and TRBJ2-3; D may correspond to TRBD1 or TRBD2 (5 bases each). This CDR3 comprises 12 residues. V dropped 6 bases and J dropped 9 bases, with 13 bases sitting between them. CDR3 bases: TGTGCCAGCAGGATGGGACCGCGGACGCAGTATTTT. Protein: CASRMGPRTQYF.

This clonotype occurred many times. The junction and the germline gene differ at one end; a read error may be behind it. V and J are TRBV5-1 and TRBJ1-2; no clear D gene. CDR3 size: 13 residues. From germline, CDR1 is SGHRS and CDR2 YFSETQ. The CDR3 sequence: CASSLVADYGYTF. CDR3 bases: TGTGCCAGCAGCTTGGTGGCAGACTATGGCTACACCTTC.